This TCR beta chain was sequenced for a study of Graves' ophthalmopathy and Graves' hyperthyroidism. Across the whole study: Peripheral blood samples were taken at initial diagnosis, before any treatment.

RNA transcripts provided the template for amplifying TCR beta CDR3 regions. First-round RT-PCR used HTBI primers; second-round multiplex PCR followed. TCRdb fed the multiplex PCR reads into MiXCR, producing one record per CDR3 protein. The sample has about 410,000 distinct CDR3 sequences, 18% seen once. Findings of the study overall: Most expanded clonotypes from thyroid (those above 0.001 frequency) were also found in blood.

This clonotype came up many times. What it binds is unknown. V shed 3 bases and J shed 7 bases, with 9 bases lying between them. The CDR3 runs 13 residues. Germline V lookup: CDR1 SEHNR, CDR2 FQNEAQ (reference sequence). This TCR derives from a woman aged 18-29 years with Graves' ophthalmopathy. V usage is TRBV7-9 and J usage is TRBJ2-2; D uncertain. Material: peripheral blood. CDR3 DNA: TGTGCCAGCAGCTTGAGAGGAATCGGGGAGCTGTTTTTT. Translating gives CASSLRGIGELFF.